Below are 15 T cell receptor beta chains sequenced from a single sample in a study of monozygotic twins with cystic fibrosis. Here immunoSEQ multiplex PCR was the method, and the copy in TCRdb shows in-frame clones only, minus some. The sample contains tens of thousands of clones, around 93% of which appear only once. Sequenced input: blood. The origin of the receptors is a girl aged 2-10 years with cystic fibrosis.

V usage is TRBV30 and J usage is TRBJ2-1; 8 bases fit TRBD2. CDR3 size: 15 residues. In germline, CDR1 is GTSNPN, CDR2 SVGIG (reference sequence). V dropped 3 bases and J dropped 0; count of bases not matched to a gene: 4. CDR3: CAWSSGGSSYNEQFF. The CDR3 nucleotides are TGTGCCTGGAGCAGCGGGGGCAGCTCCTACAATGAGCAGTTCTTC. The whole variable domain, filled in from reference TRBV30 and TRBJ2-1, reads SQTIHQWPATLVQPVGSPLSLECTVEGTSNPNLYWYRQAAGRGLQLLFYSVGIGQISSEVPQNLSASRPQDRQFILSSKKLLLSDSGFYLCAWSSGGSSYNEQFFGPGTRLTVL.

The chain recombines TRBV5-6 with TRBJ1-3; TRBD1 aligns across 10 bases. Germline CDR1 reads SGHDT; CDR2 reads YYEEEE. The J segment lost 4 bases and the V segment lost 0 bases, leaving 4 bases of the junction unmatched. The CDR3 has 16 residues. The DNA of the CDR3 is TGTGCCAGCAGCTTGGGACAGGGGGCGCCCGGAAACACCATATATTTT. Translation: CASSLGQGAPGNTIYF.

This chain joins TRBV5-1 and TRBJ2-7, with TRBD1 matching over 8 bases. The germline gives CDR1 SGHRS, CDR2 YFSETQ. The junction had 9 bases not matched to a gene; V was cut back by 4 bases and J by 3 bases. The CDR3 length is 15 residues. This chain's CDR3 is CASSRDTGGGYEQYF. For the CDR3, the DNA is TGCGCCAGCAGCCGAGATACAGGGGGAGGCTACGAGCAGTACTTC.

In DNA form, the CDR3 reads TGTGCCAGCAGCGCCCAGACAGGGGGTACAGCTTTCTTT. As protein: CASSAQTGGTAFF. The chain has TRBV9 and TRBJ1-1; TRBD1 matches 9 bases. Germline CDR1 reads SGDLS; CDR2 reads YYNGEE. V shed 3 bases and J 10 bases; nucleotides not matched to a gene: 7. The CDR3 runs to 13 residues.

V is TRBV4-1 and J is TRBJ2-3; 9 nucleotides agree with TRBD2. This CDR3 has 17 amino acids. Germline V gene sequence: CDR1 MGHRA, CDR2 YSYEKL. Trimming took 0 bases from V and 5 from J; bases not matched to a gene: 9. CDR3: CASSQDLAGRIGDTQYF. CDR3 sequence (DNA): TGCGCCAGCAGCCAAGATCTAGCGGGGCGGATCGGAGATACGCAGTATTTT.

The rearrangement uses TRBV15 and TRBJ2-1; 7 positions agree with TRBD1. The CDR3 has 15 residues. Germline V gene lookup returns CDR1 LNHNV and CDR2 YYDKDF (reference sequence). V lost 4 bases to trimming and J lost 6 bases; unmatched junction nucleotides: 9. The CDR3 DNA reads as TGTGCCACCAGCACAAAACCGGGACAGTTCAATGAGCAGTTCTTC. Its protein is CATSTKPGQFNEQFF.

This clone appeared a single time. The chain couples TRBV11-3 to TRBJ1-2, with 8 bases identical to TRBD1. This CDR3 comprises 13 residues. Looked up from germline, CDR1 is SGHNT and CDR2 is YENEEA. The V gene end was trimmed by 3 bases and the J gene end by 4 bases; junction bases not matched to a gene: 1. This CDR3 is CASSFDRGYGYTF. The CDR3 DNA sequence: TGTGCCAGCAGCTTTGACAGGGGCTATGGCTACACCTTC.

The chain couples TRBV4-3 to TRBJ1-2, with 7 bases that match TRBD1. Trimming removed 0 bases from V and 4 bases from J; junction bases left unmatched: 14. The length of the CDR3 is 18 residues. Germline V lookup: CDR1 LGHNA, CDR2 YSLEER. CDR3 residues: CASSQDLLDVAGGYGYTF. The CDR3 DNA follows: TGCGCCAGCAGCCAAGATTTGTTGGATGTAGCAGGGGGCTATGGCTACACCTTC.

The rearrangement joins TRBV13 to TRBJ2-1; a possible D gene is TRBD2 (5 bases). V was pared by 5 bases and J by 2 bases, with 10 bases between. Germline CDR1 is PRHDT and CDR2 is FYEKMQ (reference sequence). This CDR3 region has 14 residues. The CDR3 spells CASSDAGTYNEQFF. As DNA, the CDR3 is TGTGCCAGCAGCGACGCCGGGACCTACAATGAGCAGTTCTTC.

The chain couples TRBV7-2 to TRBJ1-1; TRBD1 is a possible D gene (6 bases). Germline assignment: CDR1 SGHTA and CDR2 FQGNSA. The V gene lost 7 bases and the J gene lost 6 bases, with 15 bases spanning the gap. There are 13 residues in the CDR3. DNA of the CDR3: TGTGCCAGCACCTCACTATGGGGGCCTGAAGCTTTCTTT. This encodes CASTSLWGPEAFF.

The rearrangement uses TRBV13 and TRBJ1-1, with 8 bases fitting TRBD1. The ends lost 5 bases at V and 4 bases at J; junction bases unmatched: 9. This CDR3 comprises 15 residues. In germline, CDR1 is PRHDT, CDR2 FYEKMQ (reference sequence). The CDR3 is CASSTLTGVGTEAFF. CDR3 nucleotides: TGTGCCAGCAGCACTTTGACAGGGGTAGGCACTGAAGCTTTCTTT.

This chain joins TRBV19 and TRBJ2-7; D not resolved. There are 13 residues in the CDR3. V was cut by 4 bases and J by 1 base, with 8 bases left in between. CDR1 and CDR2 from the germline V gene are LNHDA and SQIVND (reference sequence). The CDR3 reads CASSNGNSYEQYF. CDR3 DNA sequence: TGTGCCAGTAGTAATGGCAATTCCTACGAGCAGTACTTC.

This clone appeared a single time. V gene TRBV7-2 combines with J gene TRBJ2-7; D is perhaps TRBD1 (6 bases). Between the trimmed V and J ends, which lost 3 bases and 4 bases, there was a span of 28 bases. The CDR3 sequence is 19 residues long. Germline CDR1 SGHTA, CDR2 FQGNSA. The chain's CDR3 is CASSFPNGTSNSFPYEQYF. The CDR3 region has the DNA TGTGCCAGCAGCTTCCCGAATGGGACATCTAATTCTTTCCCGTACGAGCAGTACTTC.

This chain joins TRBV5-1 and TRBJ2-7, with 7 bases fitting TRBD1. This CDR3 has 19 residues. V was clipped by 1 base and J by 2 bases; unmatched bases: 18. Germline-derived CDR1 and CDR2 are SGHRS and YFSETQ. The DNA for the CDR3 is TGCGCCAGCAGCTTGAGCCTAAGACAGGGTCGAGTCGGGCCCTACGAGCAGTACTTC. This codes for CASSLSLRQGRVGPYEQYF.

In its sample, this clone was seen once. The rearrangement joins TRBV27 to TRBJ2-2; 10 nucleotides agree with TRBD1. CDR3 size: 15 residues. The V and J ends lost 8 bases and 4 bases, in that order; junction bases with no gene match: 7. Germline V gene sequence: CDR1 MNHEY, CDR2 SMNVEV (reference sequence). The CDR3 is CASEDRGRGTGELFF. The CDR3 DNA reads TGTGCCAGCGAAGACAGGGGGCGGGGCACCGGGGAGCTGTTTTTT.